Each of the 23 T cell receptor beta chains below was sequenced from the same sample in a study of T cell responses to AZD1222 COVID-19 vaccine. Libraries were prepared by immunoSEQ multiplex PCR; TCRdb keeps only in-frame clonotypes and omits some of them. The table lists more than 100,000 clones, around 93% of them singletons. The source material was peripheral blood, sampled 28 days after the second AZD1222 dose. The receptors were gathered from an adult who received the AZD1222 COVID-19 vaccine.

This rearrangement joins TRBV5-4 to TRBJ2-5; TRBD1 might be the D (6 bases). Germline V gene sequence: CDR1 SGHNT, CDR2 YYREEE (reference sequence). The V gene lost 4 bases and the J gene lost 5 bases, with 21 bases spanning the gap. The CDR3 totals 16 residues. CDR3 nucleotides: TGTGCCAGCAGCACCCTAGAACAGGGTCCGGGGGAGACCCAGTACTTC. As protein: CASSTLEQGPGETQYF.

The chain joins TRBV19 to TRBJ2-3, with a possible D match to TRBD1 (6 bases). The germline V gene has CDR1 LNHDA and CDR2 SQIVND (reference sequence). Trimming took off 10 bases at V and 5 bases at J, with 10 bases between the two ends. The CDR3 length is 11 residues. The CDR3 reads CATRRGDTQYF. The CDR3 nucleotides read TGTGCCACCCGCAGGGGAGATACGCAGTATTTT. The complete variable domain, with remaining parts taken from reference TRBV19 and TRBJ2-3, reads DGGITQSPKYLFRKEGQNVTLSCEQNLNHDAMYWYRQDPGQGLRLIYYSQIVNDFQKGDIAEGYSVSREKKESFPLTVTSAQKNPTAFYLCATRRGDTQYFGPGTRLTVL.

V gene TRBV7-2 combines with J gene TRBJ1-2, with D perhaps TRBD1 (6 bases). The V and J ends lost 2 bases and 8 bases respectively, with 18 bases between them. Germline V gives CDR1 SGHTA, CDR2 FQGNSA. CDR3 length equals 15 residues. The CDR3 DNA sequence: TGTGCCAGCAGCTTACTCCTGGGGCAGGGGAACGGCTACACCTTC. Translating gives CASSLLLGQGNGYTF.

J is TRBJ1-1 and V is TRBV18, with D possibly matching TRBD1 (6 bases). V was pared by 2 bases and J by 4 bases, with 11 bases between. Germline assignment: CDR1 KGHSH and CDR2 LQKENI. The CDR3 runs 14 residues. The CDR3 sequence is CASSPRGEGTEAFF. The CDR3 DNA reads as TGTGCCAGCTCACCAAGGGGGGAAGGCACTGAAGCTTTCTTT. The whole variable domain, filled in from reference TRBV18 and TRBJ1-1, reads NAGVMQNPRHLVRRRGQEARLRCSPMKGHSHVYWYRQLPEEGLKFMVYLQKENIIDESGMPKERFSAEFPKEGPSILRIQQVVRGDSAAYFCASSPRGEGTEAFFGQGTRLTVV.

This clone was seen a few times. The chain combines TRBV7-6 with TRBJ2-5, with D possibly matching TRBD1 (5 bases). V shed 1 base and J shed 4 bases, with 13 bases lying between them. This CDR3 has 15 residues. Germline CDR1 and CDR2: SGHVS and FNYEAQ. The CDR3 spells CASSLGGFNTETQYF. The CDR3 nucleotides read TGTGCCAGCAGCTTAGGGGGCTTTAATACAGAGACCCAGTACTTC.

V gene TRBV19 combines with J gene TRBJ1-2; D gene unclear. Germline V CDR1 and CDR2: LNHDA, SQIVND (reference sequence). The CDR3 loop spans 15 amino acids. Between the trimmed V and J ends, which lost 5 bases and 2 bases, there was a span of 15 bases. This chain's CDR3 is CASSSQSPGNYGYTF. The DNA for the CDR3 is TGTGCCAGTAGTTCTCAGAGTCCCGGAAACTATGGCTACACCTTC.

The genes are TRBV2 and TRBJ1-4; no firm D call. V lost 2 bases and J lost 8, with 12 bases in between. CDR3 length: 14 residues. Germline CDR1 and CDR2: SNHLY and FYNNEI. CDR3 in DNA: TGTGCCAGCAGTGAACTAGGGCTCGGCGAAAAACTGTTTTTT. Its protein product is CASSELGLGEKLFF.

V is TRBV7-7 and J is TRBJ2-7, with D possibly called TRBD1 or TRBD2 (5 bases each). Looked up from germline, CDR1 is SSHAT and CDR2 is FNYEAQ (reference sequence). The length of the CDR3 is 13 residues. Trimming removed 1 base at V and 3 bases at J, with 7 bases between. The CDR3: CASSLGGDYEQYF. CDR3 coding DNA: TGTGCCAGCAGCTTAGGAGGGGACTACGAGCAGTACTTC.

The DNA of the CDR3 is TGTGCCAGCTGGACCCCCCCCGGCCCTGAAGCTTTCTTT. Its protein product is CASWTPPGPEAFF. The chain has TRBV12-3 or TRBV12-4 and TRBJ1-1; D is unresolved. This CDR3 spans 13 amino acids. V was pared by 8 bases and J by 6 bases, with 16 bases between.

CDR3 nucleotides: TGTGCCAGCGCCCCAGGGTCTCCAAACTATGGCTACACCTTC. It codes for CASAPGSPNYGYTF. This chain uses TRBV6-5 with TRBJ1-2, with D possibly TRBD1 on 5 matching bases. This CDR3 has 14 amino acids. V was clipped by 8 bases and J by 2 bases, with 15 bases between them. CDR1 is MNHEY and CDR2 is SVGAGI in the germline V gene.

The chain joins TRBV5-1 to TRBJ2-1; TRBD2 matches 9 bases. CDR1 and CDR2 from the germline V gene are SGHRS and YFSETQ. With 0 bases clipped from V and 0 bases from J, the junction kept 7 bases outside the gene matches. CDR3 size: 18 residues. The CDR3 DNA follows: TGCGCCAGCAGCTTGGCCCTAGCGGGAATTAGCTCCTACAATGAGCAGTTCTTC. Translated: CASSLALAGISSYNEQFF.

V gene TRBV2 combines with J gene TRBJ2-5; D is perhaps TRBD1 or TRBD2 (6 bases each). There are 14 residues in the CDR3. V was shortened by 7 bases and J by 2 bases, with 14 bases between the two germline ends. CDR1 and CDR2 from the germline V gene are SNHLY and FYNNEI. The CDR3 sequence is CASILRGQQETQYF. CDR3 in DNA: TGTGCCAGCATACTGCGGGGACAACAAGAGACCCAGTACTTC. The full variable domain, its missing parts supplied by reference TRBV2 and TRBJ2-5, is EPEVTQTPSHQVTQMGQEVILRCVPISNHLYFYWYRQILGQKVEFLVSFYNNEISEKSEIFDDQFSVERPDGSNFTLKIRSTKLEDSAMYFCASILRGQQETQYFGPGTRLLVL.

The J gene is TRBJ1-5, the V gene TRBV6-5; D is uncertain. Germline-derived CDR1 and CDR2 are MNHEY and SVGAGI. The CDR3 spans 13 residues. With 7 bases removed from V and 7 bases from J, the gap between germline ends came to 14 bases. CDR3 residues: CASKGSQSQPQHF. CDR3 sequence (DNA): TGTGCCAGCAAAGGTTCTCAATCCCAGCCCCAGCATTTT.

This clone was observed a single time. This chain connects TRBV18 to TRBJ1-2; 10 bases align to TRBD1. CDR3 length: 15 residues. Germline CDR1 and CDR2: KGHSH and LQKENI. After removal of 3 bases from V and 5 bases from J, the junction contained 6 bases not matched to a gene. CDR3 coding DNA: TGTGCCAGCTCACCGGGACAGGGGCGCGGGTATGGCTACACCTTC. Translating gives CASSPGQGRGYGYTF. The whole variable domain, remainder taken from reference TRBV18 and TRBJ1-2, is NAGVMQNPRHLVRRRGQEARLRCSPMKGHSHVYWYRQLPEEGLKFMVYLQKENIIDESGMPKERFSAEFPKEGPSILRIQQVVRGDSAAYFCASSPGQGRGYGYTFGSGTRLTVV.

The chain links TRBV2 to TRBJ1-6; possibly TRBD1 for D (6 bases). The germline gives CDR1 SNHLY, CDR2 FYNNEI. V lost 3 bases and J lost 7, with 7 bases in between. The CDR3 has 13 residues. Here the CDR3 DNA reads TGTGCCAGCAGTGAGGACAGAAATTCACCCCTCCACTTT. Translating it yields CASSEDRNSPLHF.

The J gene is TRBJ2-7, the V gene TRBV18, with D possibly matching TRBD1 (5 bases). The CDR3 runs 19 residues. CDR1 and CDR2 from the germline V gene are KGHSH and LQKENI. V was shortened by 2 bases and J by 6 bases, with 29 bases between the two germline ends. The CDR3 region is CASSPSPGYPRTFFVEQYF. For the CDR3, the DNA is TGTGCCAGCTCACCAAGTCCCGGTTACCCTAGGACATTTTTCGTCGAGCAGTACTTC.

The V and J genes are TRBV11-2 and TRBJ2-2; possibly TRBD1 or TRBD2 for D (5 bases each). This CDR3 is 15 amino acids long. The germline CDR1 and CDR2 sequences are SGHAT and FQNNGV. V lost 3 bases and J lost 6, with 14 bases in between. CDR3 in DNA: TGTGCCAGCAGCTTTAGCCCAGGGACCCCCGGGGAGCTGTTTTTT. Encoded protein: CASSFSPGTPGELFF.

This chain joins TRBV6-2 or TRBV6-3 and TRBJ1-5; a possible D gene is TRBD1 (5 bases). The CDR3 loop spans 14 amino acids. Trimming removed 6 bases at V and 3 bases at J, with 12 bases between. CDR1 is MNHEY, CDR2 SVGEGT, per germline. The CDR3, as DNA: TGTGCCAGCAGCGGACACATAAACAATCAGCCCCAGCATTTT. Translated, it gives CASSGHINNQPQHF.

The genes are TRBV6-2 or TRBV6-3 and TRBJ1-5; TRBD1 might be the D (5 bases). V lost 3 bases, J lost 6 bases, and 9 bases lay in between. Germline CDR1 MNHEY, CDR2 SVGEGT. This CDR3 is 13 amino acids long. The CDR3 nucleotides read TGTGCCAGCAGTTATACAGGCGGTCAGCCCCAGCATTTT. It translates to CASSYTGGQPQHF.

The chain has TRBV18 and TRBJ1-2; a possible D gene is TRBD1 (6 bases). The CDR3 has 14 residues. Germline loops: CDR1 KGHSH, CDR2 LQKENI. The V and J ends lost 6 bases and 2 bases respectively, with 13 bases between them. The CDR3 DNA reads as TGTGCCAGCTCCGAGAGGGGGTTGAACTATGGCTACACCTTC. Protein sequence: CASSERGLNYGYTF. Based on the CDR3 plus reference TRBV18 and TRBJ1-2, the full variable domain is NAGVMQNPRHLVRRRGQEARLRCSPMKGHSHVYWYRQLPEEGLKFMVYLQKENIIDESGMPKERFSAEFPKEGPSILRIQQVVRGDSAAYFCASSERGLNYGYTFGSGTRLTVV.

This rearrangement joins TRBV5-1 to TRBJ2-1; 10 bases match TRBD2. The CDR3 length is 15 residues. Germline CDR1 reads SGHRS; CDR2 reads YFSETQ. V shed 0 bases and J 6 bases; nucleotides not matched to a gene: 3. The CDR3 DNA reads TGCGCCAGCAGCTTGGGGACTAGCGGCCTCAATGAGCAGTTCTTC. As protein: CASSLGTSGLNEQFF. The full variable domain, completed using reference TRBV5-1 and TRBJ2-1, is KAGVTQTPRYLIKTRGQQVTLSCSPISGHRSVSWYQQTPGQGLQFLFEYFSETQRNKGNFPGRFSGRQFSNSRSEMNVSTLELGDSALYLCASSLGTSGLNEQFFGPGTRLTVL.

This rearrangement joins TRBV10-3 to TRBJ2-1, with D uncertain. Deletions cut 0 bases from V and 8 bases from J, with 8 bases between. Germline V gives CDR1 ENHRY, CDR2 SYGVKD. This CDR3 has 13 residues. The CDR3 loop is CAISESTRDEQFF. As DNA, the CDR3 is TGTGCCATCAGTGAGTCGACTCGGGATGAGCAGTTCTTC.

The chain carries TRBV6-7 and TRBJ1-2; D is ambiguous. TRBV6-7 is recorded as an ORF, its role being uncertain. The CDR3 runs to 14 residues. Trimming pared 4 bases from V and 8 bases from J, leaving 17 bases between. CDR3 nucleotide sequence: TGTGCCAGCAGTTCCCTTAGATCCGTCTGGGGCTACACCTTC. It codes for CASSSLRSVWGYTF.